One T cell receptor beta chain is described in this entry. Its antigen remains unknown. The CDR3 has 15 amino acids. V was trimmed by 2 bases and J by 4 bases, leaving 15 bases between them. Germline V lookup: CDR1 MNHEY, CDR2 SVGAGI. PCR primers comprised 60 Vbeta and 13 Jbeta primers. Clones were read by immunoSEQ multiplex PCR, and TCRdb kept only the in-frame ones, dropping some. The table lists around 200,000 clones, 75% to 80% of them singletons, with roughly 1.9% in the top ten. This entry comes from a study of cytomegalovirus exposure and HLA in healthy donors. Study-wide results and limits: Based on reports, TCR beta sequences accurately predicted HLA-A and HLA-B alleles for most subjects. The CMV antigen specificity of a few CMV-associated chains was confirmed through in vitro analysis.

This sequence was found in a man aged 18 to 35 in good health and CMV-seronegative. The J gene is TRBJ2-7, the V gene TRBV6-5; possibly TRBD2 for D (6 bases). The sample consisted of PBMCs. The CDR3 loop is CASSYQPGAGYEQYF. The CDR3 DNA follows: TGTGCCAGCAGTTACCAGCCGGGAGCCGGGTACGAGCAGTACTTC.